This TCR beta chain was found in a study of type 1 regulatory T cells. Study details: T-allo10 is an in vitro-generated, Tr1-enriched CD4 T cell product specific for alloantigen.

The CDR3 sequence is 12 residues long. The germline CDR1 and CDR2 sequences are SGHTA and FQGNSA. Trimming stripped 5 bases from V and 5 bases from J, with 9 bases between. TCRdb itself ran the reads through MiXCR, one entry per CDR3 protein. The data contain about 97,000 distinct CDR3 sequences, roughly 28% of them singletons. Sequenced: CD4+ T cells, either the whole sample or a sorted fraction (not recorded which). The clonotype originates from a human donor in good health. The gene calls are TRBV7-2 and TRBJ2-5; D not resolved. The CDR3 protein is CASSPSPETQYF. DNA for the CDR3: TGTGCCAGCAGCCCGTCCCCGGAGACCCAGTACTTC. Full variable domain (missing parts from reference TRBV7-2 and TRBJ2-5): GAGVSQSPSNKVTEKGKDVELRCDPISGHTALYWYRQSLGQGLEFLIYFQGNSAPDKSGLPSDRFSAERTGGSVSTLTIQRTQQEDSAVYLCASSPSPETQYFGPGTRLLVL.